Here is one T cell receptor beta chain with its context. The sample originates from a study of blood T cell repertoires in COVID-19. Self-reported history from a screening survey and questionnaire set each donor's cohort. CDR3 length: 13 residues. CDR1 and CDR2 from the germline V gene are LNHDA and SQIVND (reference sequence). Unmatched junction bases numbered 4, after V lost 5 bases and J lost 8 bases. How the authors handled the data: Reference gene primer amplification yielded estimated nucleated cell counts. Data came from immunoSEQ multiplex PCR; TCRdb stores just in-frame clones and leaves some out. V and J calls plus clone size are reproduced from that table; the DNA served to infer D and trimming. The sample includes about 220,000 clones, almost 90% of them seen just once.

Sequencing input: PBMCs or T cells enriched from blood (not recorded which). The genes are TRBV19 and TRBJ1-4; TRBD1 matches at 8 bases. The TCR was taken from a woman between 50 and 59 years old with acute COVID-19. This chain's CDR3 is CASSVRDREKLFF. The CDR3 DNA reads TGTGCCAGTAGTGTTCGGGACAGGGAAAAACTGTTTTTT.